The next 14 T cell receptor beta chains were all read from a single sample in a study of radiation and T cells in renal cell carcinoma (dated by TCRdb to 2019 to 2021). The time point label for this specimen denotes: baseline pretreatment blood. The sample's treatment or condition label, decoded: 15 Gy SBRT to primary tumor, nephrectomy 4 weeks later. Libraries were constructed by the immunoSEQ multiplex PCR assay. The source is immuneACCESS, and TCRdb retained only in-frame sequences with V and J called. Part of the clones is not carried over; for the studies checked, unresolved V genes explain less than half of this, and the remainder is unexplained. The sample has 130,000 or so clones on record, over 75% of them singletons. The biggest ten clones account for approximately 12% of the sample. The sequencing here drew on blood, taken from a patient whose treatment included radiotherapy and nephrectomy. These receptors all stem from a woman aged 50 to 60 with renal cell carcinoma.

The chain joins TRBV6-6 to TRBJ1-3; tentative D call: TRBD1 (5 bases). V lost 5 bases to trimming and J lost 4 bases, with 15 bases between them. The CDR3 covers 15 residues. Germline values: CDR1 MNHNY, CDR2 SVGAGI (reference sequence). The CDR3 coding sequence is TGTGCCAGCAGTCCTCGACAGCGTTCCGGAAACACCATATATTTT. Amino acid sequence: CASSPRQRSGNTIYF.

The V gene is TRBV6-6, the J gene TRBJ2-5; perhaps D is TRBD1 or TRBD2 (5 bases each). This CDR3 has 14 residues. Germline-derived CDR1 and CDR2 are MNHNY and SVGAGI (reference sequence). Trimming removed 4 bases from V and 2 bases from J, with 11 bases in between. The DNA for the CDR3 is TGTGCCAGCAGTTGGGACGCGGGTCAAGAGACCCAGTACTTC. Encoded protein: CASSWDAGQETQYF.

The rearrangement joins TRBV11-2 to TRBJ1-1; 10 bases line up with TRBD1. Germline lookup yields CDR1 SGHAT and CDR2 FQNNGV. This CDR3 region has 14 residues. J gave up 11 bases and V 1 base, and 7 bases lay outside the gene matches. The CDR3 nucleotides are TGTGCCAGCAGCTTAGTTCTCGGACAGGGGGGCGCTTTCTTT. It translates to CASSLVLGQGGAFF.

The chain is built from TRBV18 and TRBJ2-7; 9 bases agree with TRBD1. Unmatched junction bases numbered 5, after V lost 3 bases and J lost 2 bases. Germline loops: CDR1 KGHSH, CDR2 LQKENI. The CDR3 has 15 residues. CDR3 loop: CASSPQGTGTYEQYF. In nucleotides, the CDR3 is TGTGCCAGCTCACCCCAAGGGACAGGGACCTACGAGCAGTACTTC. Using reference TRBV18 and TRBJ2-7 for the parts outside the CDR3, the full variable domain is NAGVMQNPRHLVRRRGQEARLRCSPMKGHSHVYWYRQLPEEGLKFMVYLQKENIIDESGMPKERFSAEFPKEGPSILRIQQVVRGDSAAYFCASSPQGTGTYEQYFGPGTRLTVT.

V and J are TRBV7-2 and TRBJ2-5, with 13 bases identical to TRBD2. The ends lost 1 base at V and 5 bases at J; junction bases unmatched: 10. CDR3 length: 18 amino acids. Looked up from germline, CDR1 is SGHTA and CDR2 is FQGNSA. The chain's CDR3 is CASSLGTSGGNRGETQYF. DNA for the CDR3: TGTGCCAGCAGCTTAGGGACTAGCGGGGGCAACAGGGGGGAGACCCAGTACTTC.

The gene calls are TRBV11-3 and TRBJ1-1, with D possibly being TRBD1 (6 bases). With 4 bases removed from V and 2 bases from J, the gap between germline ends came to 8 bases. This CDR3 contains 13 residues. The germline V gene encodes CDR1 SGHNT and CDR2 YENEEA. CDR3 sequence reads: CASSSGTNTEAFF. The DNA for the CDR3 is TGTGCCAGCAGCTCGGGGACAAACACTGAAGCTTTCTTT.

In its sample, this clone was seen a few times. This chain connects TRBV6-1 to TRBJ2-3, with unresolved D. CDR3 size: 16 residues. V lost 1 base and J 4 bases, leaving 15 bases between the germline ends. Germline assignment: CDR1 MNHNS and CDR2 SASEGT. The chain's CDR3 is CASSEDANRRADTQYF. CDR3 nucleotide sequence: TGTGCCAGCAGTGAAGATGCGAATCGAAGGGCAGATACGCAGTATTTT.

The V and J genes are TRBV7-2 and TRBJ2-5, with D maybe TRBD2 (6 bases). Germline CDR1 reads SGHTA; CDR2 reads FQGNSA. The CDR3 runs 15 residues. V was pared by 0 bases and J by 5 bases, with 13 bases between. CDR3 nucleotides: TGTGCCAGCAGCTTAGCCTCCCGCGGGGTGGAGACCCAGTACTTC. This codes for CASSLASRGVETQYF.

The DNA for the CDR3 is TGTGCCAGCAGTCGAGGGGGGTGGGCTGGAAACACCATATATTTT. It is translated as CASSRGGWAGNTIYF. V gene TRBV11-2 combines with J gene TRBJ1-3; tentative D call: TRBD1 (6 bases). Germline V gene lookup returns CDR1 SGHAT and CDR2 FQNNGV. V dropped 6 bases and J dropped 2 bases, with 14 bases sitting between them. The CDR3 is 15 amino acids.

The rearrangement uses TRBV19 and TRBJ1-5; 9 bases align to TRBD1. The CDR3 spans 15 residues. Losses at the gene ends were 1 base for V and 7 bases for J; bases not matched to a gene: 5. Germline assignment: CDR1 LNHDA and CDR2 SQIVND (reference sequence). The CDR3 sequence: CASSIGTGASQPQHF. Written as DNA, the CDR3 is TGTGCCAGTAGTATAGGGACAGGGGCAAGCCAGCCCCAGCATTTT.

The genes are TRBV6-4 and TRBJ2-2, with 9 bases matching TRBD2. Germline V gene sequence: CDR1 MRHNA, CDR2 SNTAGT. V was clipped by 0 bases and J by 4 bases; unmatched bases: 3. The CDR3 extends over 16 amino acids. Here the CDR3 DNA reads TGTGCCAGCAGTGACTCTGGCGGGGGGGCCACCGGGGAGCTGTTTTTT. Translated: CASSDSGGGATGELFF.

The chain couples TRBV19 to TRBJ1-4, with D hard to call. The CDR3 extends over 14 amino acids. In germline, CDR1 is LNHDA, CDR2 SQIVND (reference sequence). Trimming pared 10 bases from V and 4 bases from J, leaving 16 bases between. CDR3 residues: CATHSYGYNEKLFF. The CDR3 DNA is TGTGCCACCCATAGTTACGGATATAATGAAAAACTGTTTTTT.

This rearrangement joins TRBV10-3 to TRBJ2-7, with 7 bases lining up with TRBD2. Germline V gene sequence: CDR1 ENHRY, CDR2 SYGVKD. This CDR3 is built from 14 residues. Trimming took 2 bases from V and 2 from J; bases not matched to a gene: 3. The CDR3 DNA follows: TGTGCCATCAGTGAGGCAGGGAGGGCCTACGAGCAGTACTTC. Amino acids: CAISEAGRAYEQYF.

The rearrangement links TRBV7-9 to TRBJ1-1; TRBD1 aligns across 7 bases. J lost 1 base, V lost 3 bases, and 8 bases had no gene match. Germline V gene data show CDR1 as SEHNR and CDR2 as FQNEAQ (reference sequence). CDR3 size: 16 residues. The CDR3 spells CASSFPGQESNTEAFF. The CDR3 DNA reads as TGTGCCAGCAGCTTCCCAGGACAGGAGTCGAACACTGAAGCTTTCTTT.